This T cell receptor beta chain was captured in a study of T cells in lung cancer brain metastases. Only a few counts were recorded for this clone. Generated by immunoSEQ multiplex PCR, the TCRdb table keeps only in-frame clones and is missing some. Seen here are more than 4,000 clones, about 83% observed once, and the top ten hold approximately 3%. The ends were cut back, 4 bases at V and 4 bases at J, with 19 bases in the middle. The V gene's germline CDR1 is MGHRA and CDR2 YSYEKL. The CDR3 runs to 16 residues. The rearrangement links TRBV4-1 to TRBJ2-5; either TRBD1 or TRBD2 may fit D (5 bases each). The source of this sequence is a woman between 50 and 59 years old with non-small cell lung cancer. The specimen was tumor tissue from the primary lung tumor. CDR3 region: CASSPPGGSQGETQYF. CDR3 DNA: TGCGCCAGCAGCCCCCCTGGGGGTAGCCAGGGAGAGACCCAGTACTTC.